Sequencing of this T cell receptor beta chain was carried out in a study of blood T cell repertoires in COVID-19. This table comes from immunoSEQ multiplex PCR, and its TCRdb copy is limited to in-frame clones, with some not included. The table has fewer than 250,000 clones, roughly 80% seen once. The CDR3 is 15 residues long. The V gene's germline CDR1 is SGHNT and CDR2 YYREEE (reference sequence). V shed 0 bases, J shed 3 bases, and the junction held 2 bases outside the gene matches. Sequencing was carried out using PBMCs or T cells enriched from blood (not recorded which). The chain carries TRBV5-4 and TRBJ2-1; 8 bases align to TRBD2. The source is a woman in her 30s who had recovered from COVID-19. The chain's CDR3 is CASSLGGLDYNEQFF. The CDR3 DNA sequence: TGTGCCAGCAGCTTGGGGGGACTAGACTACAATGAGCAGTTCTTC. The complete variable domain, with remaining parts taken from reference TRBV5-4 and TRBJ2-1, reads ETGVTQSPTHLIKTRGQQVTLRCSSQSGHNTVSWYQQALGQGPQFIFQYYREEENGRGNFPPRFSGLQFPNYSSELNVNALELDDSALYLCASSLGGLDYNEQFFGPGTRLTVL.